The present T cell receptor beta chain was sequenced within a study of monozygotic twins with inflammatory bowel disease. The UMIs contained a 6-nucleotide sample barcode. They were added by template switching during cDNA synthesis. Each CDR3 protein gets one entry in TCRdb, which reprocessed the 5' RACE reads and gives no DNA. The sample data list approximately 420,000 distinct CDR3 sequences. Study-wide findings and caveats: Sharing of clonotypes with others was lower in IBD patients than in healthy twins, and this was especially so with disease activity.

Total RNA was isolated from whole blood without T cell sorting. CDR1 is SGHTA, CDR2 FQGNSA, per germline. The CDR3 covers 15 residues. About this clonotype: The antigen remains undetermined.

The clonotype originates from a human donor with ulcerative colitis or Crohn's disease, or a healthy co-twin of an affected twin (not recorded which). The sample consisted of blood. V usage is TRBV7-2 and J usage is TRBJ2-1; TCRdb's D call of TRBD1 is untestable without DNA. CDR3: CASKLAGGPYNEQFF.